The present T cell receptor (beta chain) was sequenced within a study of blood T cells in healthy people across ages. Through a sample-barcoded 5' primer and a J-beta primer mix, a second PCR was run for roughly 6 to 12 cycles. One entry per CDR3 protein results from TCRdb running MiXCR on the 5' RACE reads. The sample records 980,000 or so distinct CDR3 sequences, approximately 49% being singletons. V was clipped by 1 base and J by 2 bases, with 9 bases between them. Germline V CDR1 and CDR2: SGHTA, FQGNSA. The CDR3 runs to 15 residues. Sequencing was done on a sample of blood. This chain uses TRBV7-2 with TRBJ1-5; no clear D gene. The clonotype comes from a man aged 30 to 39 in good health. The CDR3 protein is CASSLGHVGNQPQHF. The CDR3 region has the DNA TGTGCCAGCAGCTTAGGCCATGTGGGCAATCAGCCCCAGCATTTT. Full variable domain (remainder filled in from reference TRBV7-2 and TRBJ1-5): GAGVSQSPSNKVTEKGKDVELRCDPISGHTALYWYRQSLGQGLEFLIYFQGNSAPDKSGLPSDRFSAERTGGSVSTLTIQRTQQEDSAVYLCASSLGHVGNQPQHFGDGTRLSIL.